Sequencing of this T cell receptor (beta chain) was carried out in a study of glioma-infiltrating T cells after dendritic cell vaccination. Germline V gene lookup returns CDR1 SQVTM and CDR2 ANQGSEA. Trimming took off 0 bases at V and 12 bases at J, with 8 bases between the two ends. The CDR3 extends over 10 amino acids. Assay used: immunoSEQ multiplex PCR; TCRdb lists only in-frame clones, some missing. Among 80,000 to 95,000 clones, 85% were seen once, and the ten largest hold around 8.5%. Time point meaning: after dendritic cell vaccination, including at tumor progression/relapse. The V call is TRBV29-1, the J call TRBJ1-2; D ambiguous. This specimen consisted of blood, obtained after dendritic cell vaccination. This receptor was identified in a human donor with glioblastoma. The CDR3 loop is CSVEEGRNTF. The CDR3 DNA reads TGCAGCGTTGAAGAAGGCAGGAACACCTTC.